The source of this T cell receptor beta chain is a study of shared clonotypes between healthy human individuals. Across the whole study: There were three CD4 naive, three CD4 memory, two CD8 naive and one CD8 memory plates per donor.

Produced via immunoSEQ multiplex PCR; TCRdb's table is partial and in-frame only. The sample lists approximately 1.5 million clones; 98% to 99% were seen once. Points from the study as a whole: Naive subsets tended to show greater estimated richness than memory subsets.

Trimming removed 8 bases from V and 3 bases from J; junction bases left unmatched: 5. The CDR3 runs 13 residues. Germline loops: CDR1 MNHNS, CDR2 SASEGT. Details on this clone: Its antigen is unidentified.

Sequencing was done on a sample of naive CD4+ T cells sorted from blood. The sample's subset: CD45RA+ positively selected. This TCR derives from a man aged 25-45 years in good health. V is TRBV6-1 and J is TRBJ1-2, with TRBD1 matching over 8 bases. The CDR3 region is CASRLGQDYGYTF. CDR3 DNA sequence: TGTGCCAGCCGGCTGGGACAGGACTATGGCTACACCTTC.